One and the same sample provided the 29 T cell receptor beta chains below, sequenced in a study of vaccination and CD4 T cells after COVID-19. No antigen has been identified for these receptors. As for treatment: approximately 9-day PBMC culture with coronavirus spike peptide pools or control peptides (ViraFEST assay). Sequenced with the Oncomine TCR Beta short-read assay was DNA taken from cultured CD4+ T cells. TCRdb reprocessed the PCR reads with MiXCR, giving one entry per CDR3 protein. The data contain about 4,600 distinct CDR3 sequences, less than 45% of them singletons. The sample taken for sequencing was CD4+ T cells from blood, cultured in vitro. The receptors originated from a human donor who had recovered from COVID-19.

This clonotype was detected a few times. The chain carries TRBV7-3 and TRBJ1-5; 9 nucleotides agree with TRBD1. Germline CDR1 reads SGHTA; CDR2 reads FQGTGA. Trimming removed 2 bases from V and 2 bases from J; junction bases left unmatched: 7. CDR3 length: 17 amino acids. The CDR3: CASSLAQGARGNQPQHF. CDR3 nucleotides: TGTGCCAGCAGCTTAGCACAGGGGGCAAGGGGCAATCAGCCCCAGCATTTT. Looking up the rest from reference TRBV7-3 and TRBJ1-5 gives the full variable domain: GAGVSQTPSNKVTEKGKYVELRCDPISGHTALYWYRQSLGQGPEFLIYFQGTGAADDSGLPNDRFFAVRPEGSVSTLKIQRTERGDSAVYLCASSLAQGARGNQPQHFGDGTRLSIL.

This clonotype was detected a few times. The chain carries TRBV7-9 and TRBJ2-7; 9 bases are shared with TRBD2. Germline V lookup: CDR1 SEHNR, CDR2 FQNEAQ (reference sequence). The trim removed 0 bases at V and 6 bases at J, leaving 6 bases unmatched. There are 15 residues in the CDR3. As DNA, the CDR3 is TGTGCCAGCAGCTTAGCGGGCGGGGGGGCGATCGAGCAGTACTTC. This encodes CASSLAGGGAIEQYF. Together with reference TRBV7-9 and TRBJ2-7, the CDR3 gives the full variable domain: DTGVSQNPRHKITKRGQNVTFRCDPISEHNRLYWYRQTLGQGPEFLTYFQNEAQLEKSRLLSDRFSAERPKGSFSTLEIQRTEQGDSAMYLCASSLAGGGAIEQYFGPGTRLTVT.

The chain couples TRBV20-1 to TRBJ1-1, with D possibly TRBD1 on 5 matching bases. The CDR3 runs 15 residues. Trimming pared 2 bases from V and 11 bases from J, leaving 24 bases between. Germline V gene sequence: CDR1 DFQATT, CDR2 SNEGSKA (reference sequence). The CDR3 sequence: CSARHRRGGGEGAFF. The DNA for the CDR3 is TGCAGTGCTAGACACCGTCGCGGGGGAGGGGAGGGCGCTTTCTTT.

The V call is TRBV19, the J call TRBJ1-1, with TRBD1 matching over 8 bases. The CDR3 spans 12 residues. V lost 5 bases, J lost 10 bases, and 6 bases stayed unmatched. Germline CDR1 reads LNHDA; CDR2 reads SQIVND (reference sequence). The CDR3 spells CASSPRDRRAFF. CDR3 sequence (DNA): TGTGCCAGTAGTCCAAGGGACAGGAGAGCTTTCTTT. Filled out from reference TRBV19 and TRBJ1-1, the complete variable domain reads DGGITQSPKYLFRKEGQNVTLSCEQNLNHDAMYWYRQDPGQGLRLIYYSQIVNDFQKGDIAEGYSVSREKKESFPLTVTSAQKNPTAFYLCASSPRDRRAFFGQGTRLTVV.

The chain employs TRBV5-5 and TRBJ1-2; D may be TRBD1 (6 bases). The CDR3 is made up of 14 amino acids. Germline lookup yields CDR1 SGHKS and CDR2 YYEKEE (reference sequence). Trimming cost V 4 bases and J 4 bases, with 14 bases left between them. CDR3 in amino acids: CASSGDTLVYGYTF. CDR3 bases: TGTGCCAGCAGCGGGGACACGCTCGTCTATGGCTACACCTTC.

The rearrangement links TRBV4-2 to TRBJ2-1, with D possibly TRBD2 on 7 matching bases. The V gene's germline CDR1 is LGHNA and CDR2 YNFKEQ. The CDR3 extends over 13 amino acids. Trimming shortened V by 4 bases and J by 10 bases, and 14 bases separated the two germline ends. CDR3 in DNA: TGTGCCAGCAGCCGAGGGGGGGAGGAGGAGCAGTTCTTC. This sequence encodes CASSRGGEEEQFF.

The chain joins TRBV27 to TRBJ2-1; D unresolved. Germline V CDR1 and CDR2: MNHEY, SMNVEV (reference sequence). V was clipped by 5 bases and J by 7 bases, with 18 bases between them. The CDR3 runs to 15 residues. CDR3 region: CASSRTRARHNEQFF. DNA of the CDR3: TGTGCCAGCAGTAGGACCAGAGCCCGTCATAATGAGCAGTTCTTC.

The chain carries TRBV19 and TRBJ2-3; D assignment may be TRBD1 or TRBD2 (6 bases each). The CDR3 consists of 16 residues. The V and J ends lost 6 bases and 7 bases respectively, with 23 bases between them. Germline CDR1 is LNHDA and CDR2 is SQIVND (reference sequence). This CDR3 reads CASSIGGDPGIYTQYF. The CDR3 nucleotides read TGTGCCAGTAGCATCGGGGGCGATCCTGGCATATATACGCAGTATTTT.

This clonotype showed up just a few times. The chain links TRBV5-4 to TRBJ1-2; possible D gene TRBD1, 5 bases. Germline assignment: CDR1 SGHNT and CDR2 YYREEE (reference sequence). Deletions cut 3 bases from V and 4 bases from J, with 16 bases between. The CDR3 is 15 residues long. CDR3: CASSSPRDSSYGYTF. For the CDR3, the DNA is TGTGCCAGCAGCTCTCCCCGGGACTCAAGCTATGGCTACACCTTC. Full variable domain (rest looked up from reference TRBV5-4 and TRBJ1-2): ETGVTQSPTHLIKTRGQQVTLRCSSQSGHNTVSWYQQALGQGPQFIFQYYREEENGRGNFPPRFSGLQFPNYSSELNVNALELDDSALYLCASSSPRDSSYGYTFGSGTRLTVV.

DNA of the CDR3: TGTGCCAGCAGTTCCACGGGACTAGGGGATTCGTCCGGGGAGCTGTTTTTT. This translates into CASSSTGLGDSSGELFF. The J gene is TRBJ2-2, the V gene TRBV6-5, with TRBD2 matching over 8 bases. V dropped 4 bases and J dropped 6; count of bases not matched to a gene: 13. The CDR3 is 17 residues long. Germline V gene sequence: CDR1 MNHEY, CDR2 SVGAGI.

CDR3 in amino acids: CASSYPRGGQGQYEQYF. The DNA of the CDR3 is TGTGCCAGCAGTTACCCCCGTGGCGGGCAGGGGCAATACGAGCAGTACTTC. This chain connects TRBV6-5 to TRBJ2-7, with D perhaps TRBD1 (6 bases). This CDR3 is 17 amino acids long. CDR1 is MNHEY and CDR2 is SVGAGI in the germline V gene. The V end was cut by 2 bases, the J end by 4 bases, with 21 bases between.

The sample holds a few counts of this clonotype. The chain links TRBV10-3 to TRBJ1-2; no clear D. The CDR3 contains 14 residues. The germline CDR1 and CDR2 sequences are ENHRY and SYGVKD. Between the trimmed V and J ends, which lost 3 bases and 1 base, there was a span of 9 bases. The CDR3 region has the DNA TGTGCCATCAGTGAACCTACCAATAACTATGGCTACACCTTC. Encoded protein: CAISEPTNNYGYTF.

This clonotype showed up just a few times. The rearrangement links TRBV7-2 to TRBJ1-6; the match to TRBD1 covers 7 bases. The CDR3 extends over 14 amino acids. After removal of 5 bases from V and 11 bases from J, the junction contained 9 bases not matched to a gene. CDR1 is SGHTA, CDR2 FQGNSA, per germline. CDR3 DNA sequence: TGTGCCAGCAGCACGGAGGGGGCCGGGACACCCCTCCACTTT. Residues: CASSTEGAGTPLHF.

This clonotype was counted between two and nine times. The CDR3 nucleotides are TGTGCCAGCAGGGGACAGGGGGTTAACTATGGCTACACCTTC. It codes for CASRGQGVNYGYTF. The rearrangement uses TRBV7-9 and TRBJ1-2, with TRBD1 matching 11 bases. J gave up 1 base and V 6 bases, and 1 base lay outside the gene matches. Germline loops: CDR1 SEHNR, CDR2 FQNEAQ (reference sequence). This CDR3 region has 14 residues.

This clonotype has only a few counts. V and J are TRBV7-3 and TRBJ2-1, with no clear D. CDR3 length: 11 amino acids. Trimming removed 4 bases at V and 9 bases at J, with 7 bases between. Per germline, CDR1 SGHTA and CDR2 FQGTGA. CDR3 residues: CASSSTGEQFF. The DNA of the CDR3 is TGTGCCAGCAGCTCCACGGGTGAGCAGTTCTTC. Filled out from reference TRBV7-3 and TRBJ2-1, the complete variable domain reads GAGVSQTPSNKVTEKGKYVELRCDPISGHTALYWYRQSLGQGPEFLIYFQGTGAADDSGLPNDRFFAVRPEGSVSTLKIQRTERGDSAVYLCASSSTGEQFFGPGTRLTVL.

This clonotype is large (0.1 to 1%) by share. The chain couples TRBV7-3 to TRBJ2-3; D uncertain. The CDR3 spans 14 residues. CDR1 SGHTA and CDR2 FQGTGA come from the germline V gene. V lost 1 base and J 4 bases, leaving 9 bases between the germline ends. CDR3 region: CASSLSGMADTQYF. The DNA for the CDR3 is TGTGCCAGCAGCTTAAGTGGTATGGCAGATACGCAGTATTTT. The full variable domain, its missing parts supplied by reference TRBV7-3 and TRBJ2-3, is GAGVSQTPSNKVTEKGKYVELRCDPISGHTALYWYRQSLGQGPEFLIYFQGTGAADDSGLPNDRFFAVRPEGSVSTLKIQRTERGDSAVYLCASSLSGMADTQYFGPGTRLTVL.

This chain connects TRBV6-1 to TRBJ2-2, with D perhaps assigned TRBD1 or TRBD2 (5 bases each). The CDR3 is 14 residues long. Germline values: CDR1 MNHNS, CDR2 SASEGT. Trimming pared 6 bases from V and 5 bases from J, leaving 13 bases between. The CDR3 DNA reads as TGTGCCAGCAGACCGGGACCGATGACCGGGGAGCTGTTTTTT. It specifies CASRPGPMTGELFF.

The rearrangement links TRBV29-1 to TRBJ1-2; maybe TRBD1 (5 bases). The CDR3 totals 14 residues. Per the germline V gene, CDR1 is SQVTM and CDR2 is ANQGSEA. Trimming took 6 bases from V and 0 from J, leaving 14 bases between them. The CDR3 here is CSVVGTDANYGYTF. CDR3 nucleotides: TGCAGCGTAGTAGGGACGGACGCTAACTATGGCTACACCTTC.

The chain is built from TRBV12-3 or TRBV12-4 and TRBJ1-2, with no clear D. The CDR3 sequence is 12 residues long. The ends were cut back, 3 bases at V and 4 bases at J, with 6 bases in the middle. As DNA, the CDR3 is TGTGCCAGCAGTTTTCACGTCTATGGCTACACCTTC. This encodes CASSFHVYGYTF.

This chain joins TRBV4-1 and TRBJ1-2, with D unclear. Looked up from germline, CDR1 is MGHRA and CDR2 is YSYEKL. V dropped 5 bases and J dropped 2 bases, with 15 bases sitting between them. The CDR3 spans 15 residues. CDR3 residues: CASSYQDLENYGYTF. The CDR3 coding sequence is TGCGCCAGCAGCTACCAGGACCTAGAAAACTATGGCTACACCTTC.

For the CDR3, the DNA is TGTGCCAGCAGCTCGGGACAGGGGGGCTATGGCTACACCTTC. The encoded protein is CASSSGQGGYGYTF. The chain uses TRBV28 and TRBJ1-2, with TRBD1 matching 11 bases. V shed 6 bases and J 4 bases; nucleotides not matched to a gene: 4. Germline CDR1 is MDHEN and CDR2 is SYDVKM. This CDR3 spans 14 amino acids.

The CDR3 DNA is TGCAGTGCTAGTATGGACAACTACGAGCAGTACTTC. Translated, it gives CSASMDNYEQYF. The chain carries TRBV20-1 and TRBJ2-7; a weak D match, TRBD1 (5 bases). Trimming removed 3 bases at V and 3 bases at J, with 9 bases between. This CDR3 is 12 amino acids long. CDR1 is DFQATT and CDR2 is SNEGSKA in the germline V gene (reference sequence).

CDR3 loop: CACGGHGEETQYF. The CDR3 DNA is TGTGCTTGCGGGGGGCACGGGGAAGAGACCCAGTACTTC. V and J are TRBV25-1 and TRBJ2-5; 8 nucleotides agree with TRBD2. The germline V gene has CDR1 MGHDK and CDR2 SYGVNS. This CDR3 is built from 13 residues.

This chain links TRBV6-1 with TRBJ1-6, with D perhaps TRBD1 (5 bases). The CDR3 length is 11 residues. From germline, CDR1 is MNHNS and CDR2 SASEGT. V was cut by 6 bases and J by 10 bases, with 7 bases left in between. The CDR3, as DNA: TGTGCCAGCAGCGGGGCCTCACCCCTCCACTTT. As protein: CASSGASPLHF.

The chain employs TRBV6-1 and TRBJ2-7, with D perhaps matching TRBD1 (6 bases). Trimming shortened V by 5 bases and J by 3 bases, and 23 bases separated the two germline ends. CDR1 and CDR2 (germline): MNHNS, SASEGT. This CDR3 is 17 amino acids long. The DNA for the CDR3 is TGTGCCAGCAGTAGGACTCTGCTACAGGGTACCCTCTACGAGCAGTACTTC. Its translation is CASSRTLLQGTLYEQYF.

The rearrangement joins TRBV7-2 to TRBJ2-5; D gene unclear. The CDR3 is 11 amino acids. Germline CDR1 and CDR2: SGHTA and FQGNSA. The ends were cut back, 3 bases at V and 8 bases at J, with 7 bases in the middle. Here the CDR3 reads CASSFLVTQYF. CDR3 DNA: TGTGCCAGCAGCTTCCTGGTTACCCAGTACTTC.

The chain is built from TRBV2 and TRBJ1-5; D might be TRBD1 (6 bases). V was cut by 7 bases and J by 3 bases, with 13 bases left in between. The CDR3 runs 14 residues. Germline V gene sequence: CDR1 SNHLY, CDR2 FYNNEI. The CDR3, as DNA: TGTGCCAGCAAACAGGGCCCCAACAATCAGCCCCAGCATTTT. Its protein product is CASKQGPNNQPQHF.

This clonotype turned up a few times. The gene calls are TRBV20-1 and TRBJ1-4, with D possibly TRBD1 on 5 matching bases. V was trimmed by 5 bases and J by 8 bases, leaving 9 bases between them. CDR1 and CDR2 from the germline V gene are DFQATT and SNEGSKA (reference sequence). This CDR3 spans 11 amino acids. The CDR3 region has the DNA TGCAGTGCTCGGTGGGACGAAAAACTGTTTTTT. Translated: CSARWDEKLFF.

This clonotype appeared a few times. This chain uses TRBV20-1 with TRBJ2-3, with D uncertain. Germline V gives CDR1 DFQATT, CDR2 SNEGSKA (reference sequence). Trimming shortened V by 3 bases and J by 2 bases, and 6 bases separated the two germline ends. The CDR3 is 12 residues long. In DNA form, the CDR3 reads TGCAGTGCTAGCGGCCACACAGATACGCAGTATTTT. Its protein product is CSASGHTDTQYF.